These T cell receptor beta chains were read from a single sample in a study of cytomegalovirus exposure and HLA in healthy donors. Clones were read by immunoSEQ multiplex PCR, and TCRdb kept only the in-frame ones, dropping some. The table shows 90,000 to 150,000 clones, with less than 90% occurring only once. Sequences were obtained from PBMCs. The receptors here all came from a man over 45 in good health and CMV-seronegative. CDR3s include the opening cysteine and the closing phenylalanine or tryptophan. The order of the fields is J gene, D gene, clone size, V gene, CDR3 DNA, CDR3 protein. The D gene is left open where the match is weak. Only some rows state a clone size, as once, few, many or a class for expanded clones.

TRBJ2-7,TRBD1,few,TRBV29-1,TGCAGCGTTGGGGACAGCTCCTACGAGCAGTACTTC,CSVGDSSYEQYF
TRBJ2-2,.,.,TRBV7-3,TGTGCCAGCAGCTTACAGGGTTCCGGGGAGCTGTTTTTT,CASSLQGSGELFF
TRBJ2-6,TRBD2,few,TRBV2,TGTGCCAGCAGTGAATTCGCGGGGGGGAAATCTGGGGCCAACGTCCTGACTTTC,CASSEFAGGKSGANVLTF
TRBJ1-5,.,.,TRBV6-6,TGTGCCAGCAGTTACCCGTTGAGTCCCCAGCATTTT,CASSYPLSPQHF
TRBJ2-7,TRBD1,.,TRBV28,TGTGCCAGCAGTTTGCTACAGGGGAGCTACGAGCAGTACTTC,CASSLLQGSYEQYF
TRBJ1-2,TRBD1,.,TRBV15,TGTGCCACCAGCCCGGACAGGAGCTATGGCTACACCTTC,CATSPDRSYGYTF
TRBJ2-3,.,once,TRBV7-8,TGTGCCAGCAGGGGGGCCCTGGGGACAGATACGCAGTATTTT,CASRGALGTDTQYF
TRBJ1-6,TRBD1,.,TRBV6-5,TGTGCCAGCAGGGACAGGATTCATTCACCCCTCCACTTT,CASRDRIHSPLHF
TRBJ1-2,TRBD1,once,TRBV25-1,TGTGCCAGCAGTATACTCGCGACAGGGGGCGAGGGCTACACCTTC,CASSILATGGEGYTF
TRBJ2-5,TRBD1,.,TRBV14,TGTGCCAGCAGTGCCGGTGCGACAGGGCGGCAAGAGACCCAGTACTTC,CASSAGATGRQETQYF
TRBJ2-5,TRBD1,.,TRBV10-3,TGTGCCATCAGGGAGGACAGGCAAGAGACCCAGTACTTC,CAIREDRQETQYF
TRBJ1-1,.,.,TRBV29-1,TGCAGCGTTGATGATAGGGGGACTGAAGCTTTCTTT,CSVDDRGTEAFF
TRBJ2-5,TRBD1,.,TRBV28,TGTGCCAGCAGTTTTGGGACAGACCTCCAAGAGACCCAGTACTTC,CASSFGTDLQETQYF
TRBJ1-5,.,.,TRBV19,TGTGCCAGCCGGACAGCTAATCAGCCCCAGCATTTT,CASRTANQPQHF
TRBJ1-6,.,.,TRBV4-1,TGCGCCAGCAGCCAAGATCAGGAAAACGCCGTTTCACCCCTCCACTTT,CASSQDQENAVSPLHF
TRBJ2-7,TRBD2,.,TRBV7-6,TGTGCCAGCAGCCCCCGGCTAGCGGGGGGGCTTAGCGAGCAGTACTTC,CASSPRLAGGLSEQYF
TRBJ2-3,.,.,TRBV7-6,TGTGCCAGCAGCTTAGGGTCCCCAGGCACAGATACGCAGTATTTT,CASSLGSPGTDTQYF
TRBJ1-1,.,.,TRBV7-2,TGTGCCAGCAGCCCCAGACAAATAACTGAAGCTTTCTTT,CASSPRQITEAFF
TRBJ2-7,TRBD2,.,TRBV19,TGTGCCAGTAGTATAGCAGCTAGCGGGGGGACCGAGCAGTACTTC,CASSIAASGGTEQYF
TRBJ2-7,TRBD2,.,TRBV6-1,TGTGCCAGCAGGGAGGGACTAGCGGGACTATACGAGCAGTACTTC,CASREGLAGLYEQYF
TRBJ2-2,.,.,TRBV27,TGTGCCGAAGGGGGTCAAGACACCGGGGAGCTGTTTTTT,CAEGGQDTGELFF
TRBJ2-2,.,.,TRBV6-6,TGTGCCAGCAGTTCGGACAGGGAGCTGTTTTTT,CASSSDRELFF